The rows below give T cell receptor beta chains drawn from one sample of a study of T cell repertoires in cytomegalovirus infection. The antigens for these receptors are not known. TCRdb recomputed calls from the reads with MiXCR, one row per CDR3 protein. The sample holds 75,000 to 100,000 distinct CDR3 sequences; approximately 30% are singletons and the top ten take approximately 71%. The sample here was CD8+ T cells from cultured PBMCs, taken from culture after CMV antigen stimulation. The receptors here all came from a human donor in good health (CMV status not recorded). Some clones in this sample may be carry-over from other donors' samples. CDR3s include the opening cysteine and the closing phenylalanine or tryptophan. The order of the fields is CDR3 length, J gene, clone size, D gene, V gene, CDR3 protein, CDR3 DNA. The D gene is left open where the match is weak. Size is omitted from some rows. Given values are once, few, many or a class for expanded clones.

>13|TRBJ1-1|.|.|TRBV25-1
CASSQQGYTEAFF
TGTGCCAGCAGTCAACAGGGATACACTGAAGCTTTCTTT
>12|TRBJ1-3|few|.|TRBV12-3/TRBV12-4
CASSFGGNTIYF
TGTGCCAGCAGTTTTGGAGGAAACACCATATATTTT
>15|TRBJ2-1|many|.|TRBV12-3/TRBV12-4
CASTRESTTYNEQFF
TGTGCCAGCACCCGGGAGAGCACGACCTACAATGAGCAGTTCTTC
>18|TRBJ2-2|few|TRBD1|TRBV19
CASRAVTGTEWIAGELFF
TGTGCCAGCCGAGCAGTTACAGGGACAGAATGGATCGCCGGGGAGCTGTTTTTT
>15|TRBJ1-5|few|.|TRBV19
CATTIGTLSNQPQHF
TGTGCCACCACAATAGGGACACTTAGCAATCAGCCCCAGCATTTT
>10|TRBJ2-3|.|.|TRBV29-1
CSAGGDTQYF
TGCAGCGCCGGGGGAGATACGCAGTATTTT
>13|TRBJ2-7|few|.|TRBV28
CASRDGRTYEQYF
TGTGCCAGCCGGGACGGGCGTACCTACGAGCAGTACTTC
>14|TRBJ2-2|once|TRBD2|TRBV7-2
CASSPGGGPGELFF
TGTGCCAGCAGCCCCGGGGGGGGCCCCGGGGAGCTGTTTTTT
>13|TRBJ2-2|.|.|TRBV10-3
CAINGAGTGELFF
TGTGCCATCAACGGCGCAGGAACCGGGGAGCTGTTTTTT
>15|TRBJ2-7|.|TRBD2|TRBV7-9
CASSLTAGGPYEQYF
TGTGCCAGCAGCTTGACGGCGGGGGGGCCATACGAGCAGTACTTC
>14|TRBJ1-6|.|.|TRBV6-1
CASSEQGENSPLHF
TGTGCCAGCAGTGAACAGGGCGAAAATTCACCCCTCCACTTT
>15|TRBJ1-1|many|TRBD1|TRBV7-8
CASSPRGQRGTEAFF
TGTGCCAGCAGCCCGAGGGGGCAGCGGGGGACTGAAGCTTTCTTT
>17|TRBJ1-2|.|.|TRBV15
CATSRGDRGRLFPGYTF
TGTGCCACCAGCAGGGGGGACCGGGGCCGACTCTTTCCTGGCTACACCTTC
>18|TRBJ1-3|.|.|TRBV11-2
CASSFGAISGSSGNTIYF
TGTGCCAGCAGCTTTGGTGCCATTTCGGGTTCCTCTGGAAACACCATATATTTT
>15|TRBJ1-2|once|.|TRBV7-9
CASSSSGTAVMSYTF
TGTGCCAGCAGCTCCTCCGGAACAGCCGTTATGAGCTACACCTTC
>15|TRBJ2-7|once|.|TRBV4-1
CASSQARESSYEQYF
TGCGCCAGCAGCCAAGCCAGGGAGTCGTCCTACGAGCAGTACTTC
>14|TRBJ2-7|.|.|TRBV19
CASSSSTHRYEQYF
TGTGCCAGTAGTAGCTCGACACATCGCTACGAGCAGTACTTC
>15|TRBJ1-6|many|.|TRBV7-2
CASNDLGEVNSPLHF
TGTGCCAGCAACGACTTGGGTGAGGTCAATTCACCCCTCCACTTT
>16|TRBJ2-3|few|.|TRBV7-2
CASSLNSGPSTDTQYF
TGTGCCAGCAGCTTAAATAGCGGCCCTAGCACAGATACGCAGTATTTT
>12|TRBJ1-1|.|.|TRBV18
CASSPSFAEAFF
TGTGCCAGCTCACCATCGTTCGCTGAAGCTTTCTTT
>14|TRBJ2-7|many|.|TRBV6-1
CASSDTTVSYEQYF
TGTGCCAGCAGTGATACGACGGTCTCCTACGAGCAGTACTTC
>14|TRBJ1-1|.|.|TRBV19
CVTREGRFLTEAFF
TGTGTCACCCGGGAGGGGCGGTTTTTGACTGAAGCTTTCTTT
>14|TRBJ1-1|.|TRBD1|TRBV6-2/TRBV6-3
CASSYTGGGTEAFF
TGTGCCAGCAGTTATACAGGGGGCGGCACTGAAGCTTTCTTT
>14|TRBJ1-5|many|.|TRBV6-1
CASSGNGGNQPQHF
TGTGCCAGCAGTGGGAACGGCGGCAATCAGCCCCAGCATTTT
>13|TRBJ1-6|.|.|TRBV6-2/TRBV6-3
CASRMGPGVPLHF
TGTGCCAGCAGGATGGGACCCGGTGTTCCCCTCCACTTT
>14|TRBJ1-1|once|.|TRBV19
CASSIYGMNTEAFF
TGTGCCAGTAGTATTTACGGTATGAACACTGAAGCTTTCTTT
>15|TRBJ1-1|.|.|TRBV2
CASSGAGRADTEAFF
TGTGCCAGCAGTGGGGCAGGGAGGGCTGACACTGAAGCTTTCTTT
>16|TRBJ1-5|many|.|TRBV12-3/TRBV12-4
CASSTAGDGEGQPQHF
TGTGCCAGCAGCACTGCAGGGGATGGGGAAGGTCAGCCCCAGCATTTT
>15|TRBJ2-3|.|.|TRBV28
CASSTRTEPTDTQYF
TGTGCCAGCAGTACAAGGACAGAACCCACAGATACGCAGTATTTT
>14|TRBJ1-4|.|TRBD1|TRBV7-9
CASSPTGEGEKLFF
TGTGCCAGCAGCCCAACAGGGGAAGGTGAAAAACTGTTTTTT
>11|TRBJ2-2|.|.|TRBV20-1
CSALRTGELFF
TGCAGTGCTCTACGGACCGGGGAGCTGTTTTTT
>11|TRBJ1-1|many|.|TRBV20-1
CSALQGTEAFF
TGCAGTGCGCTGCAAGGCACTGAAGCTTTCTTT
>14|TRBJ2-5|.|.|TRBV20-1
CSAERQGIQETQYF
TGCAGTGCTGAAAGGCAGGGGATCCAAGAGACCCAGTACTTC
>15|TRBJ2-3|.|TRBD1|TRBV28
CASSPSGGFSDTQYF
TGTGCCAGCAGCCCGTCAGGGGGCTTTTCAGATACGCAGTATTTT
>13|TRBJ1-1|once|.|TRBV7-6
CASSGDPNTEAFF
TGTGCCAGCAGTGGGGACCCGAACACTGAAGCTTTCTTT
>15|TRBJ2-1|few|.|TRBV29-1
CSVVGDTESYNEQFF
TGCAGCGTTGTCGGAGACACCGAATCTTACAATGAGCAGTTCTTC
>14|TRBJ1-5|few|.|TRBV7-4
CASSLGAWSTPQHF
TGTGCCAGCAGCTTAGGGGCATGGTCAACTCCCCAGCATTTT
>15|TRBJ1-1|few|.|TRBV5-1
CASSSGRGSYTEAFF
TGCGCCAGCAGCTCTGGGCGGGGGTCGTACACTGAAGCTTTCTTT
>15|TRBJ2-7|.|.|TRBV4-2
CASSQELSDSYEQYF
TGTGCCAGCAGCCAAGAACTTTCAGATTCCTACGAGCAGTACTTC
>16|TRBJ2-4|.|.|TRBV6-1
CASFTTRTLAKNIQYF
TGTGCCAGCTTTACGACTAGGACTTTAGCCAAAAACATTCAGTACTTC
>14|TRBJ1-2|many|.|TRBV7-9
CASSSTALGYGYTF
TGTGCCAGCAGCTCGACAGCCTTAGGCTATGGCTACACCTTC
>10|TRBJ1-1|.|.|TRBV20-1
CSARESIAFF
TGCAGTGCTAGGGAGAGCATCGCTTTCTTT
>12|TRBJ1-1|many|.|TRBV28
CASSLFGSYAFF
TGTGCCAGCAGTTTGTTCGGTAGCTACGCTTTCTTT
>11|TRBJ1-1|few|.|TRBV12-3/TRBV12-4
CASSYGTEAFF
TGTGCCAGCAGTTACGGGACAGAAGCTTTCTTT
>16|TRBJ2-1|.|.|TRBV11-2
CASSLEWGSSYNEQFF
TGTGCCAGCAGCTTAGAGTGGGGAAGCTCCTACAATGAGCAGTTCTTC
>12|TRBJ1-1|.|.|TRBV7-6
CASSLGGSEAFF
TGTGCCAGCAGCTTAGGTGGGTCAGAAGCTTTCTTT
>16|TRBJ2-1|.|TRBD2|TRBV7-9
CASSVGTSGGHNEQFF
TGTGCCAGCAGCGTCGGGACTAGCGGGGGCCACAATGAGCAGTTCTTC
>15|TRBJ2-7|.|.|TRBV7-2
CASSFSQFLSYEQYF
TGTGCCAGCAGCTTTTCACAGTTTCTCTCCTACGAGCAGTACTTC
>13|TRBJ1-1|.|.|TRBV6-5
CASSSPRELGAFF
TGTGCCAGCAGTTCCCCGAGGGAGTTAGGAGCTTTCTTT
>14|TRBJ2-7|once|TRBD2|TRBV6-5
CASSYSRGAYEQYF
TGTGCCAGCAGTTACTCACGGGGGGCCTACGAGCAGTACTTC
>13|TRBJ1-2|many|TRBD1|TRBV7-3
CASSTDRAGGYTF
TGTGCCAGCAGCACGGACAGGGCGGGTGGCTACACCTTC
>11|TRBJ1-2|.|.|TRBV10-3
CAIRGGVGYTF
TGTGCCATCAGGGGCGGCGTTGGCTACACCTTC